These 6 T cell receptor beta chains originate from one sample sequenced in a study of blood T cell repertoires in COVID-19 (dated by TCRdb to 2018 to 2020). To prepare the library, the immunoSEQ multiplex PCR assay was applied. TCRdb stores this immuneACCESS table with in-frame sequences only. Part of the clones is absent; in the studies checked, under half of the shortfall reflects unresolved V genes, and no reason is known for the rest. A total of around 100,000 clones appear in this sample, around 86% of them only once. Roughly 4.5% of the sample belongs to the ten largest clones. Sequences were obtained from peripheral blood. All receptors derive from a woman of 80 years or more with acute or convalescent COVID-19.

The chain has TRBV6-2 or TRBV6-3 and TRBJ1-1, with D possibly matching TRBD1 (6 bases). Per germline, CDR1 MNHEY and CDR2 SVGEGT. The CDR3 loop spans 15 amino acids. Trimming stripped 2 bases from V and 0 bases from J, with 10 bases between. CDR3 loop: CASSYPQGLNTEAFF. For the CDR3, the DNA is TGTGCCAGCAGTTACCCGCAGGGGTTGAACACTGAAGCTTTCTTT.

This chain links TRBV2 with TRBJ1-1; TRBD1 matches 8 bases. Trimming at V came to 7 bases and at J to 5 bases, leaving 6 bases not matched to a gene. CDR3 length equals 13 residues. Germline V gene lookup returns CDR1 SNHLY and CDR2 FYNNEI. The CDR3 loop is CASIFDRGTEAFF. The CDR3 DNA reads TGTGCCAGCATTTTCGACAGGGGTACTGAAGCTTTCTTT.

Here the CDR3 reads CASSFTGDNEKLFF. CDR3 nucleotide sequence: TGTGCCAGCAGCTTTACAGGCGACAATGAAAAACTGTTTTTT. The gene calls are TRBV7-2 and TRBJ1-4; a possible D gene is TRBD1 (5 bases). The CDR3 runs to 14 residues. The V and J ends lost 3 bases and 5 bases respectively, with 10 bases between them. Germline CDR1 SGHTA, CDR2 FQGNSA.

This chain connects TRBV6-5 to TRBJ1-4; D possibly corresponds to TRBD1 (6 bases). The CDR3 is 14 amino acids. The V and J ends lost 8 bases and 7 bases respectively, with 17 bases between them. The germline gives CDR1 MNHEY, CDR2 SVGAGI. The CDR3 here is CASEAGGLGEKLFF. CDR3 coding DNA: TGTGCCAGCGAGGCGGGGGGGCTGGGTGAAAAACTGTTTTTT.

V usage is TRBV6-1 and J usage is TRBJ2-5, with TRBD2 matching over 13 bases. The CDR3 loop spans 14 amino acids. Germline trimming cut 1 base from V and 13 bases from J; bases unmatched to any gene: 6. Germline lookup yields CDR1 MNHNS and CDR2 SASEGT. CDR3 in amino acids: CASSEETSGRRWYF. The CDR3 DNA sequence: TGTGCCAGCAGTGAAGAGACTAGCGGGAGGCGCTGGTACTTC.

The rearrangement joins TRBV2 to TRBJ2-1, with D possibly TRBD2 on 7 matching bases. This CDR3 comprises 15 residues. Germline loops: CDR1 SNHLY, CDR2 FYNNEI. V lost 4 bases, J lost 3 bases, and 13 bases lay in between. CDR3 protein: CASSVGGGNYNEQFF. The DNA of the CDR3 is TGTGCCAGCAGTGTAGGGGGGGGCAACTACAATGAGCAGTTCTTC.